This section outlines one T cell receptor (beta chain) sequence together with its context. Its antigen is undetermined. This sample was included in a study of OX40 agonist ivuxolimab in advanced cancers. At the level of the study: With a range of roughly 20 to 85, age averaged approximately 55 years, and 65% to 85% were male. Two cutaneous melanoma patients and one hepatocellular carcinoma patient, three in all, had partial responses.

Repertoires were generated with immunoSEQ multiplex PCR, while TCRdb's copy carries only in-frame clones and drops some. The data show approximately 24,000 clones, 79% seen once. Germline lookup yields CDR1 SGHTA and CDR2 FQGTGA. The V end was cut by 2 bases, the J end by 0 bases, with 19 bases between. There are 18 residues in the CDR3. The study's findings and limits: Clonal expansion from baseline to week 6 occurred in both CD4+ and CD8+ T cells.

Source: CD4+ or CD8+ T cells sorted from blood, taken in a trial of the OX40 agonist ivuxolimab. The origin of this receptor is an adult with an advanced solid tumor such as melanoma, head and neck, liver or kidney cancer. This sequence joins TRBV7-3 and TRBJ1-2; D not certain. The CDR3 is CASSLPPGEARANYGYTF. The CDR3 DNA follows: TGTGCCAGCAGCTTACCCCCGGGTGAAGCCAGAGCTAACTATGGCTACACCTTC.